The source of this TCR beta chain is a study of CD8+ T cells in alopecia areata. As for the study in general: Patients received oral tofacitinib, 5 to 10 mg twice daily, for moderate-to-severe alopecia areata.

This clone appeared a few times. The antigen is not known. Germline CDR1 is SQVTM and CDR2 is ANQGSEA. The CDR3 length is 14 residues. V shed 3 bases and J shed 8 bases, with 18 bases lying between them. Sorting of PBMCs yielded the CD4+ and CD8+ T cells. After isolation, RNA underwent reverse transcription to generate cDNA as the sequencing template. Libraries were prepared by immunoSEQ multiplex PCR; TCRdb keeps only in-frame clonotypes and omits some of them. Among approximately 91,000 clones listed, 35% to 50% were seen once. Whole-study findings and limits: Clonality in lesional scalp, especially alopecia totalis/universalis, exceeded that of normal scalp. Relative to mice, TCR sharing across patients was less clear, a difference possibly HLA-related.

Sequencing used CD4+ T cells sorted from blood. The source is a human donor with alopecia areata. The V call is TRBV29-1, the J call TRBJ2-3; possibly TRBD1 for D (5 bases). Written as DNA, the CDR3 is TGCAGCGTTGATCCCAATAGGGGTTATGGTACGCAGTATTTT. It translates to CSVDPNRGYGTQYF.